A single T cell receptor beta chain is shown here with its context. The sample belongs to a study of patients and donors after allogeneic stem cell transplantation. The CDR3 length is 14 residues. V gave up 6 bases and J gave up 2 bases; unmatched junction bases: 7. TCRdb recomputed calls from the RT-PCR reads with MiXCR, one row per CDR3 protein. The sample carries more than 850,000 distinct CDR3 sequences, about a sixth recorded once. This sequence joins TRBV12-3 or TRBV12-4 and TRBJ2-7, with 7 bases that match TRBD1. Sequenced input: blood, either unsorted or a sorted T cell fraction (not recorded which). This TCR was recovered from a human donor who was either an allogeneic HSCT recipient or a stem cell or donor lymphocyte infusion donor (not recorded which). It is not recorded whose cells these are; they may come from a transplant donor. The CDR3 coding sequence is TGTGCCAGCAGCGTGTGGGACAGTGCCTACGAGCAGTACTTC. It encodes CASSVWDSAYEQYF.